This T cell receptor (beta chain) appears in the sequencing data of a study of blood T cells in healthy people across ages. Study-wide background: The capture of about one barcoded beta molecule per two T cells was achieved by template switching.

On this clonotype: Antigen specificity is unknown.

Every donor provided 9.5 to 10 milliliters of peripheral blood. V shed 6 bases and J 11 bases; nucleotides not matched to a gene: 16. Germline loops: CDR1 SQVTM, CDR2 ANQGSEA. CDR3 length: 14 amino acids. Using a J-beta primer mix together with a sample-barcoded 5' primer, a second PCR was run for about 6 to 11 cycles. Each CDR3 protein is one row after TCRdb ran MiXCR on the 5' RACE reads. The sample includes around 1.5 million distinct CDR3 sequences, around 59% of them seen just once. General study points: Age advanced and TCR beta diversity per million T cells fell, roughly linearly.

The chain uses TRBV29-1 and TRBJ2-5, with 9 bases fitting TRBD1. Sequenced: blood. The source is a man aged 18 to 30 in good health. This CDR3 reads CSVNGQGSNNEQYF. CDR3 nucleotides: TGCAGCGTCAACGGACAGGGGAGCAACAATGAGCAGTACTTC.